Listed here are 22 T cell receptor beta chains from one sample, sequenced in a study of blood T cell repertoires in COVID-19. Sequencing used immunoSEQ multiplex PCR; TCRdb keeps in-frame clones, though not all of them. The sample lists tens of thousands of clones, around four fifths seen once, with around 3.1% in the top ten. Sequenced: peripheral blood. Receptors originate from a man in his fifties with acute or convalescent COVID-19.

This clone was recorded once. The V and J genes are TRBV5-6 and TRBJ2-2; D unresolved. The CDR3 runs to 15 residues. Germline V gene sequence: CDR1 SGHDT, CDR2 YYEEEE. V was cut by 1 base and J by 0 bases, with 7 bases left in between. For the CDR3, the DNA is TGTGCCAGCAGCTTGACAGTTACGAACACCGGGGAGCTGTTTTTT. Translating gives CASSLTVTNTGELFF.

There are a few counts of this clone. This chain connects TRBV19 to TRBJ1-1; D perhaps matches TRBD1 (5 bases). The CDR3 is 12 residues long. The V gene's germline CDR1 is LNHDA and CDR2 SQIVND (reference sequence). V gave up 0 bases and J gave up 11 bases, with 10 bases separating them. CDR3 sequence reads: CASSIDQGTAFF. CDR3 DNA: TGTGCCAGTAGTATAGATCAGGGCACGGCTTTCTTT.

DNA of the CDR3: TGTGCCAGCAGCTTAGCCCGACACTCCTACGAGCAGTACTTC. Residues: CASSLARHSYEQYF. V gene TRBV7-2 combines with J gene TRBJ2-7; D gene uncertain. There are 14 residues in the CDR3. Germline V CDR1 and CDR2: SGHTA, FQGNSA. The V end was cut by 0 bases, the J end by 0 bases, with 6 bases between.

V gene TRBV11-2 combines with J gene TRBJ2-1; TRBD2 might be the D (5 bases). This CDR3 has 16 amino acids. Trimming removed 4 bases from V and 8 bases from J, with 21 bases in between. From germline, CDR1 is SGHAT and CDR2 FQNNGV. DNA for the CDR3: TGTGCCAGCAGCTCACTCCTCGGGAATCGGGTCGATGAGCAGTTCTTC. It encodes CASSSLLGNRVDEQFF.

This clone was recorded a few times. The chain has TRBV7-9 and TRBJ2-7; no clear D. There are 15 residues in the CDR3. Germline CDR1 SEHNR, CDR2 FQNEAQ (reference sequence). Trimming removed 1 base at V and 2 bases at J, with 12 bases between. The CDR3 region is CASSLGDGATYEQYF. As DNA, the CDR3 is TGTGCCAGCAGCTTAGGAGACGGAGCGACCTACGAGCAGTACTTC.

The rearrangement joins TRBV27 to TRBJ2-5; TRBD2 matches 13 bases. The germline V gene has CDR1 MNHEY and CDR2 SMNVEV (reference sequence). V trimming: 6 bases; J trimming: 0 bases; junction bases outside the gene matches: 7. This CDR3 is built from 17 residues. The CDR3 nucleotides are TGTGCCAGCAGACAGGGACTAGCGGGGCCGTACCAAGAGACCCAGTACTTC. Amino acids: CASRQGLAGPYQETQYF.

The table lists this clone with a count of one. The chain couples TRBV6-5 to TRBJ1-1; D gene ambiguous. This CDR3 is 14 amino acids long. Trimming left V 0 bases short and J 4 bases short, with 9 bases between. Germline-derived CDR1 and CDR2 are MNHEY and SVGAGI. CDR3 DNA: TGTGCCAGCAGTTACTCGAGAGAAATCACTGAAGCTTTCTTT. This translates into CASSYSREITEAFF.

The chain is built from TRBV2 and TRBJ2-5; the D is unclear. CDR3 size: 13 residues. Trimming pared 7 bases from V and 5 bases from J, leaving 14 bases between. CDR1 and CDR2 (germline): SNHLY, FYNNEI. The chain's CDR3 is CASTQLSKETQYF. The DNA of the CDR3 is TGTGCCAGCACTCAGCTTAGCAAGGAGACCCAGTACTTC.

The table lists this clone with a count of one. The chain employs TRBV2 and TRBJ2-4; a weak D match, TRBD1 (5 bases). Germline-derived CDR1 and CDR2 are SNHLY and FYNNEI. Trimming stripped 8 bases from V and 4 bases from J, with 9 bases between. CDR3 length: 12 amino acids. For the CDR3, the DNA is TGTGCCAGCGATGCAGGGAAAAACATTCAGTACTTC. Its protein product is CASDAGKNIQYF.

V is TRBV28 and J is TRBJ2-2; possible D gene TRBD1, 5 bases. CDR1 is MDHEN and CDR2 is SYDVKM in the germline V gene. The V and J ends lost 7 bases and 9 bases respectively, with 21 bases between them. The CDR3 covers 15 residues. Written as DNA, the CDR3 is TGTGCCAGCACCCACACAGGTGGCATCGGCCGGGAGCTGTTTTTT. Its translation is CASTHTGGIGRELFF.

The chain is built from TRBV7-2 and TRBJ2-6; 10 nucleotides line up with TRBD1. The germline V gene encodes CDR1 SGHTA and CDR2 FQGNSA. The CDR3 is 19 amino acids. V lost 0 bases, J lost 3 bases, and 8 bases stayed unmatched. CDR3 sequence: CASSLALRQGAGGANVLTF. CDR3 bases: TGTGCCAGCAGCTTAGCGCTTCGACAGGGGGCGGGTGGGGCCAACGTCCTGACTTTC.

In this sample, this clone turned up a few times. The chain couples TRBV7-9 to TRBJ2-7; possible D gene TRBD2, 7 bases. Germline-derived CDR1 and CDR2 are SEHNR and FQNEAQ (reference sequence). With 5 bases removed from V and 0 bases from J, the gap between germline ends came to 23 bases. CDR3 length equals 18 residues. CDR3 amino acids: CASSPIGGREQGSYEQYF. CDR3 bases: TGTGCCAGCAGCCCTATCGGGGGGCGAGAGCAGGGCTCCTACGAGCAGTACTTC.

The chain joins TRBV15 to TRBJ2-5; D may be TRBD2 (6 bases). The CDR3 totals 15 residues. V gave up 2 bases and J gave up 2 bases, with 12 bases separating them. Germline CDR1 reads LNHNV; CDR2 reads YYDKDF (reference sequence). Here the CDR3 DNA reads TGTGCCACCAGCAGACGTCCCGGACTACAAGAGACCCAGTACTTC. It specifies CATSRRPGLQETQYF.

The chain combines TRBV30 with TRBJ1-1; D uncertain. This CDR3 is built from 13 residues. Germline CDR1 and CDR2: GTSNPN and SVGIG (reference sequence). V lost 8 bases to trimming and J lost 7 bases, with 20 bases between them. The CDR3 coding sequence is TGTGCCCAAGGTCGGCCCCCCGAGGTTGAAGCTTTCTTT. The encoded protein is CAQGRPPEVEAFF.

Comment on this clone: Other DNA sequences in this specimen translate into the identical CDR3. The chain employs TRBV5-1 and TRBJ2-5, with 8 bases fitting TRBD2. J gave up 2 bases and V 2 bases, and 2 bases lay outside the gene matches. This CDR3 has 14 residues. Per the germline V gene, CDR1 is SGHRS and CDR2 is YFSETQ. CDR3 residues: CASSLSGGQETQYF. Written as DNA, the CDR3 is TGCGCCAGCAGCTTATCGGGAGGGCAAGAGACCCAGTACTTC.

This chain joins TRBV12-3 or TRBV12-4 and TRBJ2-2, with TRBD2 matching 7 bases. CDR3 length: 12 amino acids. The CDR3 bases are TGTGCTTCTAGCGGGAACACCGGGGAGCTGTTTTTT. The encoded protein is CASSGNTGELFF.

This clone has a single count. This chain uses TRBV5-1 with TRBJ2-1, with 10 bases lining up with TRBD1. CDR1 SGHRS and CDR2 YFSETQ come from the germline V gene. V dropped 0 bases and J dropped 6; count of bases not matched to a gene: 3. The CDR3 covers 15 residues. In DNA form, the CDR3 reads TGCGCCAGCAGCTTGGAGGGACAGGGGTTCAATGAGCAGTTCTTC. Its protein product is CASSLEGQGFNEQFF.

The chain carries TRBV6-5 and TRBJ1-1; the match to TRBD1 covers 9 bases. There are 15 residues in the CDR3. CDR1 is MNHEY and CDR2 is SVGAGI in the germline V gene. V lost 5 bases and J lost 1; bases outside the gene matches: 5. In nucleotides, the CDR3 is TGTGCCAGCAGTCCGGGACAGGGCGCGAACACTGAAGCTTTCTTT. Translation gives CASSPGQGANTEAFF.

This sequence joins TRBV4-3 and TRBJ2-7, with TRBD1 matching over 12 bases. CDR1 is LGHNA, CDR2 YSLEER, per germline. V lost 3 bases, J lost 4 bases, and 1 base stayed unmatched. This CDR3 comprises 14 residues. The CDR3, as DNA: TGCGCCAGCAGCCAGGGACAGGGGGCATACGAGCAGTACTTC. Its translation: CASSQGQGAYEQYF.

V is TRBV9 and J is TRBJ2-1, with 11 bases lining up with TRBD2. After removal of 4 bases from V and 0 bases from J, the junction contained 6 bases not matched to a gene. This CDR3 contains 17 residues. Germline CDR1 is SGDLS and CDR2 is YYNGEE. CDR3 in DNA: TGTGCCAGCAGCTCCGGGACTAGCGGAAGCTCCTACAATGAGCAGTTCTTC. This translates into CASSSGTSGSSYNEQFF.

The gene calls are TRBV3-1 (or the pseudogene TRBV3-2) and TRBJ2-4; TRBD2 matches 8 bases. From germline, CDR1 is LGHDT and CDR2 YNNKEL (reference sequence). There are 15 residues in the CDR3. V trimming: 6 bases; J trimming: 7 bases; junction bases outside the gene matches: 11. The CDR3 is CASSLGGGRTNIQYF. The DNA for the CDR3 is TGTGCCAGCAGTTTGGGGGGCGGGAGGACCAACATTCAGTACTTC.

This clone was detected a few times. The V and J genes are TRBV30 and TRBJ1-2, with 7 positions matching TRBD1. Losses at the gene ends were 7 bases for V and 0 bases for J; bases not matched to a gene: 2. The CDR3 length is 12 residues. Germline V gene data show CDR1 as GTSNPN and CDR2 as SVGIG (reference sequence). CDR3 nucleotides: TGTGCCTCACAGGGGTCTAACTATGGCTACACCTTC. Protein: CASQGSNYGYTF.